A selection of T cell receptor beta chains follows, all from one sample in a study of cytomegalovirus exposure and HLA in healthy donors. Assay used: immunoSEQ multiplex PCR; TCRdb lists only in-frame clones, some missing. The sample gives roughly 160,000 clones, 76% of which show up once; over 1.2% is in the top ten. Sample: PBMCs. The source is a man in his sixties in good health and CMV-seronegative. The CDR3 runs from the conserved cysteine through the conserved F or W. Each record gives: J gene, clone size, D gene, V gene, CDR3 DNA, CDR3 protein. A D gene is named only where the DNA matches it firmly. Clone size is given for some rows only: seen once, a few or many times, or a class if the clone is expanded.

j_gene: TRBJ1-2; abundance: .; d_gene: .; v_gene: TRBV9; CDR3nt: TGTGCCAGCAGCGTAGATGGGCAGTATGGCTACACCTTC; CDR3aa: CASSVDGQYGYTF
j_gene: TRBJ2-5; abundance: few; d_gene: .; v_gene: TRBV5-1; CDR3nt: TGCGCCAGCAGCTTGACAGTAACACAAGAGACCCAGTACTTC; CDR3aa: CASSLTVTQETQYF
j_gene: TRBJ2-7; abundance: .; d_gene: TRBD2; v_gene: TRBV27; CDR3nt: TGTGCCAGCAGGCGCCCGAGGTCGGGGGGGCTTGGCGAGCAGTACTTC; CDR3aa: CASRRPRSGGLGEQYF
j_gene: TRBJ2-2; abundance: .; d_gene: .; v_gene: TRBV7-3; CDR3nt: TGTGCCAGCAGCTTAACAACTACGCGCTCAAGTGAGCTGTTTTTT; CDR3aa: CASSLTTTRSSELFF
j_gene: TRBJ2-3; abundance: .; d_gene: TRBD2; v_gene: TRBV9; CDR3nt: TGTGCCAGCAGCGTATCGGGCGGGGGGACCTACACAGATACGCAGTATTTT; CDR3aa: CASSVSGGGTYTDTQYF
j_gene: TRBJ1-2; abundance: .; d_gene: TRBD1; v_gene: TRBV28; CDR3nt: TGTGCCAGCAGGACCTCCAGGGGGCTGGACACCTTC; CDR3aa: CASRTSRGLDTF
j_gene: TRBJ2-5; abundance: .; d_gene: .; v_gene: TRBV6-6; CDR3nt: TGTGCCAGCAGTTTATATTCAGGGGGGCCAAAGGAGACCCAGTACTTC; CDR3aa: CASSLYSGGPKETQYF
j_gene: TRBJ1-4; abundance: .; d_gene: .; v_gene: TRBV2; CDR3nt: TGTGCCAGCACCAGTGTGTGGGGGGGTTATGAAAAACTGTTTTTT; CDR3aa: CASTSVWGGYEKLFF
j_gene: TRBJ2-5; abundance: .; d_gene: TRBD2; v_gene: TRBV5-1; CDR3nt: TGCGCCAGCAGCAGGACTAGCGGGGGGGCCGGAGTCGAGACCCAGTACTTC; CDR3aa: CASSRTSGGAGVETQYF
j_gene: TRBJ2-1; abundance: .; d_gene: TRBD2; v_gene: TRBV6-5; CDR3nt: TGTGCCAGCAGTTACCTGGGTAGCGGGGGGACTGCCCAGTTCTTC; CDR3aa: CASSYLGSGGTAQFF
j_gene: TRBJ1-1; abundance: .; d_gene: .; v_gene: TRBV19; CDR3nt: TGTGCCAGTAGTATCCCAGGCGCGCCGAACACTGAAGCTTTCTTT; CDR3aa: CASSIPGAPNTEAFF
j_gene: TRBJ2-2; abundance: .; d_gene: TRBD1; v_gene: TRBV4-3; CDR3nt: TGCGCCAGCCGGACCGACAGGGGAAGCACCGGGGAGCTGTTTTTT; CDR3aa: CASRTDRGSTGELFF
j_gene: TRBJ1-3; abundance: .; d_gene: TRBD1; v_gene: TRBV7-8; CDR3nt: TGTGCCAGCAGCACCACTCGCCCCCGGGACAGGGAAGTATATGGAAACACCATATATTTT; CDR3aa: CASSTTRPRDREVYGNTIYF
j_gene: TRBJ2-5; abundance: once; d_gene: .; v_gene: TRBV10-3; CDR3nt: TGTGCCATCAGTATGCTCCAGGGGGGCCTCGAGACCCAGTACTTC; CDR3aa: CAISMLQGGLETQYF
j_gene: TRBJ2-5; abundance: .; d_gene: TRBD2; v_gene: TRBV4-3; CDR3nt: TGCGCCAGCAGCCAAGGAGCCGGGACTACCCAAGAGACCCAGTACTTC; CDR3aa: CASSQGAGTTQETQYF
j_gene: TRBJ2-1; abundance: .; d_gene: TRBD2; v_gene: TRBV5-1; CDR3nt: TGCGCCAGCAGCCCGACTAGCGGGGACAGCTCCTACAATGAGCAGTTCTTC; CDR3aa: CASSPTSGDSSYNEQFF